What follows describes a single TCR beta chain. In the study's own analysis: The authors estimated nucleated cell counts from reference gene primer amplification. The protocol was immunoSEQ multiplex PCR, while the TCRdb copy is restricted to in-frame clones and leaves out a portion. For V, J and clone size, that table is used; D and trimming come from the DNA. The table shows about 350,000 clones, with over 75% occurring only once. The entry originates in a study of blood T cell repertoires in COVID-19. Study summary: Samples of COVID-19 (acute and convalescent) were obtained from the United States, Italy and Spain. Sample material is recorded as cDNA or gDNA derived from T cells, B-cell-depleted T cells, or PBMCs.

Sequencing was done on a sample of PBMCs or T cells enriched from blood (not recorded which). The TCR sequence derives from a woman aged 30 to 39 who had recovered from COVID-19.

The CDR3, as DNA: TGTGCCAGCAGCTTAGTACGAGCCGGTGATACGCAGTATTTT. Translation gives CASSLVRAGDTQYF. The chain is built from TRBV7-2 and TRBJ2-3; D call uncertain. Germline V gives CDR1 SGHTA, CDR2 FQGNSA. The germline V and J ends were trimmed by 1 base and 6 bases, with 11 bases remaining between them. This CDR3 comprises 14 residues. The full variable domain, completed using reference TRBV7-2 and TRBJ2-3, is GAGVSQSPSNKVTEKGKDVELRCDPISGHTALYWYRQSLGQGLEFLIYFQGNSAPDKSGLPSDRFSAERTGGSVSTLTIQRTQQEDSAVYLCASSLVRAGDTQYFGPGTRLTVL.